This T cell receptor (beta chain) was found in a study of T cell responses to AZD1222 COVID-19 vaccine. This CDR3 is built from 18 residues. From germline, CDR1 is ENHRY and CDR2 SYGVKD. V was pared by 4 bases and J by 0 bases, with 7 bases of the junction left unmatched. Sequencing was performed with immunoSEQ multiplex PCR; in TCRdb, only in-frame clones are kept and a portion is missing. The sample shows over 100,000 clones, under 90% of them seen only once. The input for sequencing was peripheral blood, taken on day 0 of AZD1222 vaccination. The J gene is TRBJ1-5, the V gene TRBV10-3; 12 bases align to TRBD1. The receptor's source is an adult in good health. The CDR3 protein is CAISAGDRGPSSNQPQHF. In DNA, the CDR3 is TGTGCCATCAGTGCCGGGGACAGGGGGCCCTCTAGCAATCAGCCCCAGCATTTT.